Below are 32 T cell receptor beta chains sequenced from a single sample in a study of sequential checkpoint blockade in melanoma. Treatment described: randomized to nivolumab then ipilimumab (arm A) or the reverse (arm B). Profiled with immunoSEQ multiplex PCR; TCRdb holds only in-frame clones, not every one. The sample contains more than 25,000 clones, roughly nine tenths of which appear only once. The sample consisted of CD8+ T cells sorted from blood (inferred from file names), taken from a patient given nivolumab and ipilimumab in sequence. These receptors all come from a human donor with melanoma.

The J gene is TRBJ2-1, the V gene TRBV25-1, with 8 bases lining up with TRBD2. The CDR3 runs to 13 residues. V trimming: 7 bases; J trimming: 9 bases; junction bases outside the gene matches: 8. CDR1 and CDR2 (germline): MGHDK, SYGVNS. CDR3 residues: CASKAGVSREQFF. CDR3 DNA: TGTGCCAGCAAAGCGGGAGTTTCACGTGAGCAGTTCTTC.

This clone was seen a single time. This chain links TRBV4-3 with TRBJ2-7; TRBD1 is a possible D gene (5 bases). Germline CDR1 LGHNA, CDR2 YSLEER. The CDR3 is 15 amino acids. V shed 1 base and J shed 0 bases, with 10 bases lying between them. The CDR3 sequence: CASSQARASSYEQYF. Written as DNA, the CDR3 is TGCGCCAGCAGCCAAGCCAGGGCGAGCTCCTACGAGCAGTACTTC.

This clone came up a few times. This chain connects TRBV7-9 to TRBJ1-1; 7 bases are a match to TRBD1. Germline trimming cut 5 bases from V and 4 bases from J; bases unmatched to any gene: 13. The length of the CDR3 is 16 residues. The germline V gene encodes CDR1 SEHNR and CDR2 FQNEAQ (reference sequence). CDR3 coding DNA: TGTGCCAGCAGCCGCCCGGCCGAGGGGGCGAGCACTGAAGCTTTCTTT. Encoded protein: CASSRPAEGASTEAFF.

The rearrangement uses TRBV29-1 and TRBJ1-2, with 10 bases fitting TRBD1. The germline V gene has CDR1 SQVTM and CDR2 ANQGSEA. V was pared by 0 bases and J by 4 bases, with 11 bases of the junction left unmatched. This CDR3 is built from 17 residues. Here the CDR3 reads CSVEDRGDRGLIYGYTF. CDR3 nucleotides: TGCAGCGTTGAAGATCGTGGGGACAGGGGATTAATCTATGGCTACACCTTC.

This clone was picked up one time. The chain couples TRBV27 to TRBJ2-5; D not resolved. The DNA end is more similar to TRBJ2-7, so the J call may be wrong. The CDR3 extends over 13 amino acids. Germline V gene sequence: CDR1 MNHEY, CDR2 SMNVEV (reference sequence). CDR3 DNA: TGTGCCAGCAGTTTTTCGGGTTCCTACGAGCAGTACTTC. It yields the protein CASSFSGSYEQYF.

The rearrangement uses TRBV19 and TRBJ1-1; 7 positions match TRBD1. The germline V gene has CDR1 LNHDA and CDR2 SQIVND (reference sequence). The CDR3 runs to 15 residues. V lost 7 bases, J lost 0 bases, and 8 bases stayed unmatched. The CDR3 is CASTTGTAMNTEAFF. CDR3 DNA sequence: TGTGCCAGTACCACGGGGACAGCCATGAACACTGAAGCTTTCTTT. The full variable domain, in which reference TRBV19 and TRBJ1-1 provide the parts outside the CDR3, is DGGITQSPKYLFRKEGQNVTLSCEQNLNHDAMYWYRQDPGQGLRLIYYSQIVNDFQKGDIAEGYSVSREKKESFPLTVTSAQKNPTAFYLCASTTGTAMNTEAFFGQGTRLTVV.

The chain uses TRBV18 and TRBJ1-5; 9 nucleotides align to TRBD1. The V gene's germline CDR1 is KGHSH and CDR2 LQKENI. Losses at the gene ends were 3 bases for V and 7 bases for J; bases not matched to a gene: 7. The CDR3 covers 15 residues. As DNA, the CDR3 is TGTGCCAGCTCACCCTCAGGGACAGGGAGACAGCCCCAGCATTTT. Translating it yields CASSPSGTGRQPQHF.

This chain links TRBV29-1 with TRBJ1-2; D remains unclear. The germline V gene has CDR1 SQVTM and CDR2 ANQGSEA. This CDR3 comprises 10 residues. The germline V and J ends were trimmed by 4 bases and 12 bases, with 12 bases remaining between them. In DNA, the CDR3 is TGCAGCGTTGTATCGGGGTATAACACCTTC. It translates to CSVVSGYNTF. Filled out from reference TRBV29-1 and TRBJ1-2, the complete variable domain reads SAVISQKPSRDICQRGTSLTIQCQVDSQVTMMFWYRQQPGQSLTLIATANQGSEATYESGFVIDKFPISRPNLTFSTLTVSNMSPEDSSIYLCSVVSGYNTFGSGTRLTVV.

This clone was seen only once. The rearrangement joins TRBV28 to TRBJ1-6; no definite D call. V lost 8 bases to trimming and J lost 0 bases, with 8 bases between them. The CDR3 is 14 amino acids. CDR1 MDHEN and CDR2 SYDVKM come from the germline V gene. The CDR3 coding sequence is TGTGCCAGCTCTGAGAGCTCCTATAATTCACCCCTCCACTTT. As protein: CASSESSYNSPLHF.

The chain has TRBV19 and TRBJ1-1; the D is unclear. The CDR3 runs 13 residues. Germline V gene data show CDR1 as LNHDA and CDR2 as SQIVND (reference sequence). Trimming cost V 7 bases and J 5 bases, with 14 bases left between them. The CDR3 sequence: CASTDLQVTEAFF. For the CDR3, the DNA is TGTGCCAGTACCGATCTCCAGGTAACTGAAGCTTTCTTT.

The chain uses TRBV11-1 and TRBJ2-2, with no clear D. CDR3 length: 12 amino acids. Germline loops: CDR1 SGHAT, CDR2 FQDESV (reference sequence). V was trimmed by 3 bases and J by 3 bases, leaving 2 bases between them. CDR3 DNA: TGTGCCAGCAGCTTCGACACCGGGGAGCTGTTTTTT. Encoded protein: CASSFDTGELFF.

The chain employs TRBV4-1 and TRBJ1-4; no reliable D call. This CDR3 has 15 residues. Trimming took 0 bases from V and 4 from J, leaving 9 bases between them. The germline gives CDR1 MGHRA, CDR2 YSYEKL. The CDR3, as DNA: TGCGCCAGCAGCCAAGAGGGAGTTGGTAATGAAAAACTGTTTTTT. Amino acid sequence: CASSQEGVGNEKLFF.

Here the CDR3 reads CASSWTGSGANVLTF. CDR3 in DNA: TGTGCCAGCAGCTGGACAGGCTCTGGGGCCAACGTCCTGACTTTC. V is TRBV7-3 and J is TRBJ2-6, with TRBD1 matching 7 bases. Trimming removed 4 bases from V and 0 bases from J; junction bases left unmatched: 0. Per germline, CDR1 SGHTA and CDR2 FQGTGA. There are 15 residues in the CDR3.

This clone was counted only a few times. The chain joins TRBV19 to TRBJ1-5; D ambiguous. V was cut by 1 base and J by 0 bases, with 7 bases left in between. The CDR3 runs 15 residues. Germline-derived CDR1 and CDR2 are LNHDA and SQIVND (reference sequence). In DNA, the CDR3 is TGTGCCAGTAGTATAGGGCCATCTAGCAATCAGCCCCAGCATTTT. It encodes CASSIGPSSNQPQHF.

This clone was picked up one time. CDR3 sequence reads: CAWNLGQSSYNEQFF. In nucleotides, the CDR3 is TGTGCCTGGAATTTGGGACAGAGCTCCTACAATGAGCAGTTCTTC. The chain joins TRBV30 to TRBJ2-1; 7 bases map to TRBD1. Germline V gives CDR1 GTSNPN, CDR2 SVGIG (reference sequence). This CDR3 comprises 15 residues. J lost 0 bases, V lost 4 bases, and 6 bases had no gene match. The complete variable domain, with remaining parts taken from reference TRBV30 and TRBJ2-1, reads SQTIHQWPATLVQPVGSPLSLECTVEGTSNPNLYWYRQAAGRGLQLLFYSVGIGQISSEVPQNLSASRPQDRQFILSSKKLLLSDSGFYLCAWNLGQSSYNEQFFGPGTRLTVL.

This chain uses TRBV19 with TRBJ1-5, with 9 bases matching TRBD1. This CDR3 region has 16 residues. Germline V gene data show CDR1 as LNHDA and CDR2 as SQIVND (reference sequence). Unmatched junction bases numbered 11, after V lost 6 bases and J lost 5 bases. The CDR3 region is CASSFRGQGNHQPQHF. As DNA, the CDR3 is TGTGCCAGTAGCTTCAGGGGACAGGGCAACCATCAGCCCCAGCATTTT.

The chain uses TRBV28 and TRBJ2-5; perhaps TRBD1 as D (6 bases). This CDR3 is 17 amino acids long. Germline assignment: CDR1 MDHEN and CDR2 SYDVKM. Between the trimmed V and J ends, which lost 7 bases and 0 bases, there was a span of 21 bases. CDR3 residues: CASTSGTRIRNQETQYF. CDR3 nucleotides: TGTGCCAGCACCTCCGGGACAAGGATTAGAAACCAAGAGACCCAGTACTTC.

Here the CDR3 DNA reads TGCGCCAGCAGCTTGGTCCCGGGGAGCTCCTACAATGAGCAGTTCTTC. Protein sequence: CASSLVPGSSYNEQFF. The chain uses TRBV5-1 and TRBJ2-1, with D tentatively TRBD2 (5 bases). The CDR3 spans 16 residues. The germline CDR1 and CDR2 sequences are SGHRS and YFSETQ. V lost 0 bases and J lost 0, with 10 bases in between.

Within the sample, this clone is medium-sized (0.01 to 0.1%). The identical CDR3 is also encoded by other nucleotide sequences in the sample. The chain recombines TRBV28 with TRBJ2-2, with 7 bases fitting TRBD1. The V and J ends lost 5 bases and 5 bases, in that order; junction bases with no gene match: 2. The CDR3 runs to 13 residues. CDR1 MDHEN and CDR2 SYDVKM come from the germline V gene. Here the CDR3 reads CASSRRGTGELFF. DNA of the CDR3: TGTGCCAGCAGTCGCAGGGGGACCGGGGAGCTGTTTTTT.

The DNA for the CDR3 is TGTGCCAGCAGCTTACAGACTAGCGGGAGCTCCTACGAGCAGTACTTC. Residues: CASSLQTSGSSYEQYF. V usage is TRBV7-8 and J usage is TRBJ2-7; the match to TRBD2 covers 12 bases. The V segment lost 2 bases and the J segment 0 bases; nucleotides outside the gene matches: 2. Germline V gene lookup returns CDR1 SGHVS and CDR2 FQNEAQ. This CDR3 is built from 16 residues.

The chain couples TRBV4-1 to TRBJ2-7; 10 bases are a match to TRBD2. CDR1 MGHRA and CDR2 YSYEKL come from the germline V gene. This CDR3 has 15 residues. V shed 1 base and J 2 bases; nucleotides not matched to a gene: 2. CDR3 DNA sequence: TGCGCCAGCAGCCAAGGGACTAGCGGAGCCTACGAGCAGTACGTC. Translating it yields CASSQGTSGAYEQYV.

The chain links TRBV9 to TRBJ2-1; D perhaps matches TRBD2 (5 bases). Trimming stripped 3 bases from V and 9 bases from J, with 13 bases between. The CDR3 is 13 amino acids. Germline assignment: CDR1 SGDLS and CDR2 YYNGEE. DNA of the CDR3: TGTGCCAGCAGCGCCACGGTCGGAGGTGAGCAGTTCTTC. It specifies CASSATVGGEQFF.

V usage is TRBV30 and J usage is TRBJ2-7; D ambiguous. Trimming removed 1 base at V and 2 bases at J, with 12 bases between. This CDR3 region has 14 residues. The germline gives CDR1 GTSNPN, CDR2 SVGIG (reference sequence). In DNA, the CDR3 is TGTGCCTGGAGTGCCCCTTACAGAACCTACGAGCAGTACTTC. It yields the protein CAWSAPYRTYEQYF. The variable domain in full, completed from reference TRBV30 and TRBJ2-7, reads SQTIHQWPATLVQPVGSPLSLECTVEGTSNPNLYWYRQAAGRGLQLLFYSVGIGQISSEVPQNLSASRPQDRQFILSSKKLLLSDSGFYLCAWSAPYRTYEQYFGPGTRLTVT.

V gene TRBV7-2 combines with J gene TRBJ1-1; 8 bases match TRBD1. Germline assignment: CDR1 SGHTA and CDR2 FQGNSA. J gave up 5 bases and V 5 bases, and 10 bases lay outside the gene matches. The length of the CDR3 is 15 residues. CDR3 nucleotide sequence: TGTGCCAGCAGCGTTGGACAGGGAACTTTGACTGAAGCTTTCTTT. It codes for CASSVGQGTLTEAFF.

The chain uses TRBV27 and TRBJ1-1; D is ambiguous. CDR1 is MNHEY, CDR2 SMNVEV, per germline (reference sequence). The length of the CDR3 is 13 residues. The germline V and J ends were trimmed by 0 bases and 8 bases, with 10 bases remaining between them. The CDR3 DNA sequence: TGTGCCAGCAGTTTATCGGCCGCCGCCGAAGCTTTCTTT. As protein: CASSLSAAAEAFF.

This chain links TRBV11-2 with TRBJ1-2, with 9 bases lining up with TRBD1. Germline CDR1 SGHAT, CDR2 FQNNGV. The length of the CDR3 is 13 residues. Losses at the gene ends were 5 bases for V and 6 bases for J; bases not matched to a gene: 4. CDR3 DNA: TGTGCCAGCAGCCTCGGGACAGGGCATGGCTACACCTTC. Its protein is CASSLGTGHGYTF. Based on the CDR3 plus reference TRBV11-2 and TRBJ1-2, the full variable domain is EAGVAQSPRYKIIEKRQSVAFWCNPISGHATLYWYQQILGQGPKLLIQFQNNGVVDDSQLPKDRFSAERLKGVDSTLKIQPAKLEDSAVYLCASSLGTGHGYTFGSGTRLTVV.

This rearrangement joins TRBV6-6 to TRBJ1-2; maybe TRBD1 (5 bases). In germline, CDR1 is MNHNY, CDR2 SVGAGI (reference sequence). CDR3 size: 16 residues. Trimming removed 6 bases from V and 2 bases from J, with 19 bases in between. Here the CDR3 DNA reads TGTGCCAGCAGCCTTGGGACTTTACTGGAGAACTATGGCTACACCTTC. This gives the protein CASSLGTLLENYGYTF.

The chain has TRBV10-3 and TRBJ1-2, with D possibly matching TRBD1 (6 bases). CDR1 and CDR2 from the germline V gene are ENHRY and SYGVKD. Trimming removed 6 bases at V and 0 bases at J, with 14 bases between. There are 15 residues in the CDR3. CDR3 coding DNA: TGTGCCATCAGCGAAAGAGGGGGGGCTAACTATGGCTACACCTTC. The encoded protein is CAISERGGANYGYTF.

V and J are TRBV7-9 and TRBJ1-3; perhaps TRBD1 as D (5 bases). The germline V and J ends were trimmed by 4 bases and 0 bases, with 16 bases remaining between them. CDR1 and CDR2 (germline): SEHNR, FQNEAQ (reference sequence). This CDR3 spans 17 amino acids. CDR3 sequence (DNA): TGTGCCAGCAGCTCCGAAGCGACAGTTCACTCTGGAAACACCATATATTTT. Translation gives CASSSEATVHSGNTIYF.

V usage is TRBV19 and J usage is TRBJ2-3; D not resolved. V dropped 7 bases and J dropped 0 bases, with 8 bases sitting between them. The CDR3 runs to 13 residues. Germline assignment: CDR1 LNHDA and CDR2 SQIVND (reference sequence). The CDR3 region is CASNLPSTDTQYF. The CDR3 DNA is TGTGCCAGTAACCTACCTAGCACAGATACGCAGTATTTT. The full variable domain, with the rest looked up from reference TRBV19 and TRBJ2-3, is DGGITQSPKYLFRKEGQNVTLSCEQNLNHDAMYWYRQDPGQGLRLIYYSQIVNDFQKGDIAEGYSVSREKKESFPLTVTSAQKNPTAFYLCASNLPSTDTQYFGPGTRLTVL.

This clone appeared a single time. The chain carries TRBV6-7 and TRBJ1-1; D is uncertain. TRBV6-7 is treated as an ORF (open reading frame) with a function not yet certain. V lost 2 bases to trimming and J lost 3 bases, with 19 bases between them. CDR3 length equals 17 residues. DNA of the CDR3: TGTGCCAGCAGTTACGTTGGGCAGGAAGGTACGGACACTGAAGCTTTCTTT. This gives the protein CASSYVGQEGTDTEAFF.

This chain uses TRBV5-1 with TRBJ1-1, with a tentative D call TRBD1 (5 bases). Germline CDR1 SGHRS, CDR2 YFSETQ. This CDR3 comprises 14 residues. Trimming pared 0 bases from V and 2 bases from J, leaving 8 bases between. This CDR3 is CASSLDTGNTEAFF. The DNA of the CDR3 is TGCGCCAGCAGCTTGGATACAGGTAACACTGAAGCTTTCTTT.